What follows are 6 T cell receptor beta chains derived from one specimen sequenced in a study of response to subunit inactivated influenza vaccine. TCRdb itself ran the RT-PCR reads through MiXCR, one entry per CDR3 protein. The sample comprises approximately 700,000 distinct CDR3 sequences, 11% to 15% of which are singletons, and around 7% rests with the top ten. Sample: PBMCs from blood, taken 14 days before vaccination. These TCRs come from a man aged 50-59 years who received an inactivated influenza vaccine.

This clonotype was seen ten or more times. DNA of the CDR3: TGCAGTGTTGAGAAGCTAGCAGGAGGGGGTTACGAGCAGTTCTTC. It codes for CSVEKLAGGGYEQFF. The chain employs TRBV20-1 and TRBJ2-1; either TRBD1 or TRBD2 may supply D (6 bases each). The V end was cut by 7 bases, the J end by 10 bases, with 26 bases between. This CDR3 spans 15 amino acids. Per the germline V gene, CDR1 is DFQATT and CDR2 is SNEGSKA (reference sequence).

The genes are TRBV20-1 and TRBJ2-7; tentative D call: TRBD2 (6 bases). V lost 6 bases, J lost 4 bases, and 13 bases lay in between. The CDR3 runs to 12 residues. Germline V CDR1 and CDR2: DFQATT, SNEGSKA (reference sequence). DNA for the CDR3: TGCAGTGCCTTCTCGGCGGGGTACGAGCAGTACTTC. This gives the protein CSAFSAGYEQYF.

This clonotype was counted many times. J is TRBJ1-5 and V is TRBV7-9; D is perhaps TRBD1 (6 bases). The CDR3 length is 15 residues. The germline V and J ends were trimmed by 5 bases and 9 bases, with 20 bases remaining between them. Looked up from germline, CDR1 is SEHNR and CDR2 is FQNEAQ (reference sequence). The CDR3 spells CASSRGRGGSGPQHF. The DNA for the CDR3 is TGTGCCAGCAGCCGGGGCAGGGGCGGCTCTGGGCCCCAGCATTTT. Complete variable domain (other parts from reference TRBV7-9 and TRBJ1-5): DTGVSQNPRHKITKRGQNVTFRCDPISEHNRLYWYRQTLGQGPEFLTYFQNEAQLEKSRLLSDRFSAERPKGSFSTLEIQRTEQGDSAMYLCASSRGRGGSGPQHFGDGTRLSIL.

The CDR3 spells CSVSTGWSSGANVLTF. DNA for the CDR3: TGCAGCGTCTCGACAGGGTGGAGCTCTGGGGCCAACGTCCTGACTTTC. The V and J genes are TRBV29-1 and TRBJ2-6; 7 positions agree with TRBD1. V dropped 6 bases and J dropped 0; count of bases not matched to a gene: 8. The CDR3 length is 16 residues. Germline lookup yields CDR1 SQVTM and CDR2 ANQGSEA.

This chain links TRBV7-8 with TRBJ2-2; D gene ambiguous. The CDR3 is 18 residues long. Trimming cost V 10 bases and J 2 bases, with 26 bases left between them. CDR1 and CDR2 (germline): SGHVS, FQNEAQ. The CDR3 DNA sequence: TGTGCCACCCCCCGAGGAATTAGACTCACTTCCAACACCGGGGAGCTGTTTTTT. Translated: CATPRGIRLTSNTGELFF.

The CDR3 loop reads CATSVGAGNEQFF. CDR3 coding DNA: TGTGCCACCAGTGTCGGCGCAGGGAATGAGCAGTTCTTC. V gene TRBV24-1 combines with J gene TRBJ2-1, with D perhaps matching TRBD1 (5 bases). The germline V and J ends were trimmed by 5 bases and 7 bases, with 11 bases remaining between them. The germline V gene has CDR1 KGHDR and CDR2 SFDVKD. The CDR3 is 13 amino acids.